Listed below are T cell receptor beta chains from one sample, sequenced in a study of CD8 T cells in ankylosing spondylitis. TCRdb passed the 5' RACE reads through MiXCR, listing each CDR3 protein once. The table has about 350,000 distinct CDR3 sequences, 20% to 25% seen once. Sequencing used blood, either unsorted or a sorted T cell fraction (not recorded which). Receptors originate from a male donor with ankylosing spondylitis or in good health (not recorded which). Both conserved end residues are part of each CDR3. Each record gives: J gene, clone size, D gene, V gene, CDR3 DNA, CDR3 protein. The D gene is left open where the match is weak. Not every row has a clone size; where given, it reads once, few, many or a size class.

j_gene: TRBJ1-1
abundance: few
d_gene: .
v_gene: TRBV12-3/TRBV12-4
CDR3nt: TGTGCCAGCAGTTCGACTTGGGACATGAACACTGAAGCTTTCTTT
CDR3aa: CASSSTWDMNTEAFF

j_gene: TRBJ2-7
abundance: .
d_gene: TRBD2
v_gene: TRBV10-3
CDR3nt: TGTGCCATCAGTGAAGGAGGGAGGGGCGAGCAGTACTTC
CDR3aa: CAISEGGRGEQYF

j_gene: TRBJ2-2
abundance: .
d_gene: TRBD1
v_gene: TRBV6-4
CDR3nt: TGTGCCAGCAGGACAGGGGTCGCGACCGGGGAGCTGTTTTTT
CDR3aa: CASRTGVATGELFF

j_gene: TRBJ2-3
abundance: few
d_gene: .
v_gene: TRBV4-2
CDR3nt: TGTGCCAGCAGCCAAGAGGGAGTTACGCAGTATTTT
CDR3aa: CASSQEGVTQYF

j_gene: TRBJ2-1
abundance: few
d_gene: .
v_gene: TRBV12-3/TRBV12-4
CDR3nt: TGTGCCAGCAGTTTCTCTGGGAATGGGAGTGAGCAGTTCTTC
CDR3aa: CASSFSGNGSEQFF

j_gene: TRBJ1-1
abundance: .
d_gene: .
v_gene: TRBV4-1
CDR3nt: TGCGCCAGCAGCCAAGCTGCGGGATCCCACACTGAAGCTTTCTTT
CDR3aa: CASSQAAGSHTEAFF

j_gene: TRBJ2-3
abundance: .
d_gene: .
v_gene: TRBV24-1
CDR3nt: TGTGCCACCAGGGCCAGGATAGAGGATATCACAGATACGCAGTATTTT
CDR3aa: CATRARIEDITDTQYF

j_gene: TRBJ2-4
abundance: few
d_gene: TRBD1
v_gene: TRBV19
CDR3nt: TGTGCCAGTAGTTCTAGTACAGGGGAACTAGCCAAAAACATTCAGTACTTC
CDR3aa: CASSSSTGELAKNIQYF

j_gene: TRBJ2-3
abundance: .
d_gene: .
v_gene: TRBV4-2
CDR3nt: TGTGCCAGCAGCCAAGTTCTCGGCACAGATACGCAGTATTTT
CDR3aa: CASSQVLGTDTQYF

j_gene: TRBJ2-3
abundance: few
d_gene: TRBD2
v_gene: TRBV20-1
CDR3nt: TGCAGTGCGACACTCTCCGGGACTACAAACCCAGATACGCAGTATTTT
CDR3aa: CSATLSGTTNPDTQYF

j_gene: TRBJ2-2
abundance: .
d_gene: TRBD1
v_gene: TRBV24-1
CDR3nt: TGTGCCACCAGTGATTGGACAGGGACCGGGGAGCTGTTTTTT
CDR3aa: CATSDWTGTGELFF

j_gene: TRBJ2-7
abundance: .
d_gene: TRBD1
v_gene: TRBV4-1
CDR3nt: TGCGCCAGCAGCCAAGACAGGGGGAACGAGCAGTACTTC
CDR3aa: CASSQDRGNEQYF

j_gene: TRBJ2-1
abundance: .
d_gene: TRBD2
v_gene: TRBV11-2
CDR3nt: TGTGCCAGCAGCCTCTCCCGACTAGCCTGGGCCGAGCAGTTCTTC
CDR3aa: CASSLSRLAWAEQFF

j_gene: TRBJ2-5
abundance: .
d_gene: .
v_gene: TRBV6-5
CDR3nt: TGTGCCAGCACTATAAAAGAGACCCAGTACTTC
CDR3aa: CASTIKETQYF

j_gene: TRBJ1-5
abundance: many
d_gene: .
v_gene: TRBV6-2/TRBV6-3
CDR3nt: TGTGCCAGCCGAACCCCAGGCGATCAGCCCCAGCATTTT
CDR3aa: CASRTPGDQPQHF

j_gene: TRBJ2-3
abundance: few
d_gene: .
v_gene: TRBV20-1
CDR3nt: TGCAGTGCCCTCATACGACAAAAAAGCACAGATACGCAGTATTTT
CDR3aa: CSALIRQKSTDTQYF

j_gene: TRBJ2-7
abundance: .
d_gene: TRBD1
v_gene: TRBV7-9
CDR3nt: TGTGCCAGCAGAGCCCCGGGACAGGGGGCCAACGAGCAGTACTTC
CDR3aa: CASRAPGQGANEQYF